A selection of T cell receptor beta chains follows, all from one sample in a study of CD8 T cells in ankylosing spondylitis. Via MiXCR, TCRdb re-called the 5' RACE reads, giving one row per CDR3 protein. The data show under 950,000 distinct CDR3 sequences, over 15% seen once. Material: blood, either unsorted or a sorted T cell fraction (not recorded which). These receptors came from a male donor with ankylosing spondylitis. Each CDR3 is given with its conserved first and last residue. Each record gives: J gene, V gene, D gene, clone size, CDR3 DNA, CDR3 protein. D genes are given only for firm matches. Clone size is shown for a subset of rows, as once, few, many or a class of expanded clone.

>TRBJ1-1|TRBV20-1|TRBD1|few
TGCAGTGCTAGGCCCCCTTTAGACAGGGGGAAAGCTTTCTTT
CSARPPLDRGKAFF
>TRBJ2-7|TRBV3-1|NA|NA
TGTGCCAGCAGCTTTTCGAACCCCACTCCCGAGCAGTACTTC
CASSFSNPTPEQYF
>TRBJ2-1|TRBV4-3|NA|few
TGCGCCAGCAGCCAAGGAGAGCCCTACAATGAGCAGTTCTTC
CASSQGEPYNEQFF
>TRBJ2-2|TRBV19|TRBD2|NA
TGTGCCAGTAGTCCATCGAGCCTAGCGGGACCCGGGGAGCTGTTTTTT
CASSPSSLAGPGELFF
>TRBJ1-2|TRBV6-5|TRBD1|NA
TGTGCCAGCAGTTACTCGACGACAGGGGGTAACTATGGCTACACCTTC
CASSYSTTGGNYGYTF
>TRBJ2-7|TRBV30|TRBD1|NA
TGTGCCGGGGGGCCAGGGACAGGTCTCGAGCAGTACTTC
CAGGPGTGLEQYF
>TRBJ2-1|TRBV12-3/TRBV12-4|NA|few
TGTGCCAGCAGTTTAATCCGGAGTGCTAGCTCCTACAATGAGCAGTTCTTC
CASSLIRSASSYNEQFF
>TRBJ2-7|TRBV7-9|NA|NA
TGTGCCAGCAGCTTAGTTTCCGGGACACAGTCCTACGAGCAGTACTTC
CASSLVSGTQSYEQYF
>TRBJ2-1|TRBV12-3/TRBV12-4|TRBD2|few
TGTGCCAGCAGTCATAGCGGGGTCCAAAATGAGCAGTTCTTC
CASSHSGVQNEQFF
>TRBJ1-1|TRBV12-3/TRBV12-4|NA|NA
TGTGCCAGCAGTTTAGGTCCCCAAGCTTTCTTT
CASSLGPQAFF
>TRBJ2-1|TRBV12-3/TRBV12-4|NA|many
TGTGCCAGCAGTTTAAGGGGGAGAGAGCAGTTCTTC
CASSLRGREQFF
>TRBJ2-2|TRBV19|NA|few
TGTGCCAGTAGTATTTGGGAGAAGATGAACACCGGGGAGCTGTTTTTT
CASSIWEKMNTGELFF
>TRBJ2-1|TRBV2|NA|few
TGTGCCAGCAGTAACCCTACCCACTCGGTGGGCAATGAGCAGTTCTTC
CASSNPTHSVGNEQFF
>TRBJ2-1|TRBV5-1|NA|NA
TGCGCCAGCAGCTTTTCGGGCCAAGACTACAATGAGCAGTTCTTC
CASSFSGQDYNEQFF
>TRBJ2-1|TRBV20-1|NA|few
TGCAGTGCTAGAGAAGGGACTTCGGGTGAGCAGTTCTTC
CSAREGTSGEQFF
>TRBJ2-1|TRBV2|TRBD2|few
TGTGCCAGCAGTGAGACTAGCGGGGGGATCTACAATGAGCAGTTCTTC
CASSETSGGIYNEQFF
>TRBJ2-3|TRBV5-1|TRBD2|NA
TGCGCCAGCAGCTCTGGGACTAGCGGGCCGGGGGCCACAGATACGCAGTATTTT
CASSSGTSGPGATDTQYF
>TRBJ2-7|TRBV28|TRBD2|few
TGTGCCAGCAGTTACATGTCTAGCGGAAGAGCCTACGAGCAGTACTTC
CASSYMSSGRAYEQYF
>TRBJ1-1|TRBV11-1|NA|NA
TGTGCCAGTGGGGATTCGGCAGGGTCGATGAACACTGAAGCTTTCTTT
CASGDSAGSMNTEAFF
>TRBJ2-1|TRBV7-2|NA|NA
TGTGCCAGCAGCTTTATAGCGGACAGCTCCTACAATGAGCAGTTCTTC
CASSFIADSSYNEQFF
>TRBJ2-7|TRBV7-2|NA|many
TGTGCCAGCAGCCCCACCTACACTACAGGGTATGAGCAGTACTTC
CASSPTYTTGYEQYF
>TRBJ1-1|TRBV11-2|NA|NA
TGTGCCAGCAGCTCCCCTTCGGGGGGGTTGAACACTGAAGCTTTCTTT
CASSSPSGGLNTEAFF
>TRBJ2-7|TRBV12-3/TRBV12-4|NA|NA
TGTGCCAGCAGTCCCGGGACCCGCGGCTCCTACGAGCAGTACTTC
CASSPGTRGSYEQYF
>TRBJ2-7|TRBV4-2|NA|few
TGTGCCAGCAGCCCCCGGGACCGCCACTACGAGCAGTACTTC
CASSPRDRHYEQYF
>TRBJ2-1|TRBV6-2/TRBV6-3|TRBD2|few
TGTGCCAGCAGTTACTCTGACAGCCGGACTAGCGGGAGCTCCTACAATGAGCAGTTCTTC
CASSYSDSRTSGSSYNEQFF
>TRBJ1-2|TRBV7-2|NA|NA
TGTGCCAGCAGCTCCCCACCTGTCTGGGGCTACACCTTC
CASSSPPVWGYTF
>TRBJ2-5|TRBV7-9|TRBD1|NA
TGTGCCAGCAGCTTAGTCGGGGACAGTGAGGAAGAGACCCAGTACTTC
CASSLVGDSEEETQYF
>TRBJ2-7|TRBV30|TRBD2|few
TGTGCCTGGAGTCTTGATCTCGGGACTAGGGTTTACGAGCAGTACTTC
CAWSLDLGTRVYEQYF
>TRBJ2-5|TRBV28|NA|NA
TGTGCCAGCAGTTCGCAGGTTGTTGGGACCCAGTACTTC
CASSSQVVGTQYF
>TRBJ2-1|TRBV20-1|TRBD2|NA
TGCAGTGTCTCCGGGACTAAGAATGAGCAGTTCTTC
CSVSGTKNEQFF
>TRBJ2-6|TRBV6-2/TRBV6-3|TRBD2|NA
TGTGCCAGCAGTCCTCTCCAGGCGGGAGTGGGGTCCTCTGGGGCCAACGTCCTGACTTTC
CASSPLQAGVGSSGANVLTF
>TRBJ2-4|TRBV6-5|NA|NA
TGTGCCAGCAGTTACTCGATCCCCGGAAACACGGTTCAGTACTTC
CASSYSIPGNTVQYF
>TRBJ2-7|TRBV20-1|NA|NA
TGCAGTGCCAGAAGCTCCTCTCAATACGAGCAGTACTTC
CSARSSSQYEQYF
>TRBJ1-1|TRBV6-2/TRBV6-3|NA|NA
TGTGCCAGCAGTTACTCGGGGAGCATTTACCACACTGAAGCTTTCTTT
CASSYSGSIYHTEAFF
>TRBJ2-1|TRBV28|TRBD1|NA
TGTGCCAGCAGTTTACTCCCCCGGGACAGGGGGCGCACCTATGATACCTACAATGAGCAGTTCTTC
CASSLLPRDRGRTYDTYNEQFF
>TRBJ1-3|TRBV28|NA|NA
TGTGCCAGCAGTTTGAACGGTGGGGGCACCATATATTTT
CASSLNGGGTIYF
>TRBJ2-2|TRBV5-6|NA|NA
TGTGCCAGCAGCACCCGCGGGGCTACCGGGGAGCTGTTTTTT
CASSTRGATGELFF
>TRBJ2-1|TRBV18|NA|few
TGTGCCAGCTCACCAAAGGATGAGCAGTTCTTC
CASSPKDEQFF
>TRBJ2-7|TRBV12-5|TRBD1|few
TGTGCTAGTGGTTCCGGGACAGGGGGCCTCGTCTACGAGCAGTACTTC
CASGSGTGGLVYEQYF
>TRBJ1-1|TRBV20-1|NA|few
TGCAGTGCTAGGGATTTGCGGGGAGGGATTGAAGCTTTCTTT
CSARDLRGGIEAFF
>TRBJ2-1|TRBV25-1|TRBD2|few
TGTGCCAGCAGTGAGTTTGGGACTAGCGGGACCGAGCAGTTCTTC
CASSEFGTSGTEQFF
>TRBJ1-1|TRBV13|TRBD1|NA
TGTGCCAGCAGCATCCACAGGGGGTTAAGCTTGGGCACTGAAGCTTTCTTT
CASSIHRGLSLGTEAFF
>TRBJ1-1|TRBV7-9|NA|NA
TGTGCCAGCAGCCCCCCGGGGGGGGCGGCGATTGGTACTGAAGCTTTCTTT
CASSPPGGAAIGTEAFF
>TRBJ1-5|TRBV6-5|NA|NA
TGTGCCAGCAGTTACCCGACGGGGGGGAGGGATCAGCCCCAGCATTTT
CASSYPTGGRDQPQHF
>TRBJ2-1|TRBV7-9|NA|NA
TGTGCCAGCAGCTCTCACAGGGAGCCCTACAATGAGCAGTTCTTC
CASSSHREPYNEQFF